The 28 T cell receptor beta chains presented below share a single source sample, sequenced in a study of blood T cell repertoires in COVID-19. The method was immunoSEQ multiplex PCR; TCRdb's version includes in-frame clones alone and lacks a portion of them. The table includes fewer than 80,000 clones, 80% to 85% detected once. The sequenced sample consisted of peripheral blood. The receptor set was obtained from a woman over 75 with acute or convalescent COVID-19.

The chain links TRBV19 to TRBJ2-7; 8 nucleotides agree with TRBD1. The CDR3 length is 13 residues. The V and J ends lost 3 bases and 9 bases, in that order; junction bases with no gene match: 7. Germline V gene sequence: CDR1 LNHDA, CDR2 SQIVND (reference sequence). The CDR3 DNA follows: TGTGCCAGTAGTATCAGGGGACAGGATCCGCAGTACTTC. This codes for CASSIRGQDPQYF.

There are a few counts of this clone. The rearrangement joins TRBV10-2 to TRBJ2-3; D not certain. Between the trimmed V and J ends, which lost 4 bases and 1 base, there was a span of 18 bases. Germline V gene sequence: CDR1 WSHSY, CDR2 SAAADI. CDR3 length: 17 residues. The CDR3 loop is CASSGIGVSAGTDTQYF. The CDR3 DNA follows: TGCGCCAGCAGTGGAATTGGAGTAAGTGCGGGCACAGATACGCAGTATTTT.

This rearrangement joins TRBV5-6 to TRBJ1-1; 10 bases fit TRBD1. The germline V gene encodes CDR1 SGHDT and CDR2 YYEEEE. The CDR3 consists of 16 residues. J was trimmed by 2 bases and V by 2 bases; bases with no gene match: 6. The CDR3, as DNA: TGTGCCAGCAGCTTATACGGGACAGGGGTTAACACTGAAGCTTTCTTT. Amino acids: CASSLYGTGVNTEAFF.

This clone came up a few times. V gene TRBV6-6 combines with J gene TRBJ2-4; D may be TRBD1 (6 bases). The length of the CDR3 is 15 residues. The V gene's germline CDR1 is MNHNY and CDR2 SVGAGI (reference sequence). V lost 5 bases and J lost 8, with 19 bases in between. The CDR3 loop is CASSARDILPDIQYF. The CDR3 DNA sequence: TGTGCCAGCAGTGCCCGGGACATATTACCGGACATTCAGTACTTC.

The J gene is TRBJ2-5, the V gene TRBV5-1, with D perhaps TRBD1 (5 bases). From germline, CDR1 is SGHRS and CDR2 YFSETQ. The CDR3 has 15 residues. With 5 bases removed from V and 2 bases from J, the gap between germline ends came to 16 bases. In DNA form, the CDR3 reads TGCGCCAGCAGGGAAGGGGTTCTCGGACAAGAGACCCAGTACTTC. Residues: CASREGVLGQETQYF.

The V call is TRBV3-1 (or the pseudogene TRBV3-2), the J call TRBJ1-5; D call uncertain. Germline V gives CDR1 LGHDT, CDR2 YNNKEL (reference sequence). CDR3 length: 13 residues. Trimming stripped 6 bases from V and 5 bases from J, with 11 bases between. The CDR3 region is CASSNNRDQPQHF. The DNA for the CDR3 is TGTGCCAGCAGTAATAACCGGGATCAGCCCCAGCATTTT.

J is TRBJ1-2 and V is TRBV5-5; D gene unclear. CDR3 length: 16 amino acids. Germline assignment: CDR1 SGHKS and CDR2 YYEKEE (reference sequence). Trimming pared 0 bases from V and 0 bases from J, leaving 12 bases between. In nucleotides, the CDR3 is TGTGCCAGCAGCTTGGGGCAAGGCGGCCCTAACTATGGCTACACCTTC. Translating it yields CASSLGQGGPNYGYTF.

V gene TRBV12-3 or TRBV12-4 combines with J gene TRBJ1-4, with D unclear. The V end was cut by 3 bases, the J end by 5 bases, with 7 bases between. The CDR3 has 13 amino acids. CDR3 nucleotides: TGTGCCAGCAGTTTTGGCGGAAATGAAAAACTGTTTTTT. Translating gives CASSFGGNEKLFF.

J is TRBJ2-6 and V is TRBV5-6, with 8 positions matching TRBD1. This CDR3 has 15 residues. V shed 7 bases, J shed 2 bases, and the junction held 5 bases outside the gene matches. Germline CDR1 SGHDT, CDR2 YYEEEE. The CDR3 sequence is CASGYRGAGANVLTF. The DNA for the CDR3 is TGTGCCAGCGGCTACAGGGGGGCTGGGGCCAACGTCCTGACTTTC.

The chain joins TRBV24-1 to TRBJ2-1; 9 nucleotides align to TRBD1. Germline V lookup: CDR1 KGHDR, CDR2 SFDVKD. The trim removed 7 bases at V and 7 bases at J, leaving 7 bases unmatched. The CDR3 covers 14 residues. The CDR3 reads CATSNRDRANEQFF. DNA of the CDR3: TGTGCCACCAGCAACCGGGACAGGGCGAATGAGCAGTTCTTC.

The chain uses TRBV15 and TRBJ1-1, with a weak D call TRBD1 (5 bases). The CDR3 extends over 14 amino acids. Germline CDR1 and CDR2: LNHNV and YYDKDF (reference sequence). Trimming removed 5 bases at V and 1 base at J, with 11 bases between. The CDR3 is CATSYVGGNTEAFF. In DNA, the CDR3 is TGTGCCACCAGCTACGTCGGGGGGAACACTGAAGCTTTCTTT.

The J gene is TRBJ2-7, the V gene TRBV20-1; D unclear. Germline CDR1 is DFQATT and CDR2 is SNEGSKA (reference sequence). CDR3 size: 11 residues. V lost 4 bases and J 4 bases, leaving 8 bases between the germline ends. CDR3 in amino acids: CSATLLYEQYF. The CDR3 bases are TGCAGTGCTACACTATTATACGAGCAGTACTTC.

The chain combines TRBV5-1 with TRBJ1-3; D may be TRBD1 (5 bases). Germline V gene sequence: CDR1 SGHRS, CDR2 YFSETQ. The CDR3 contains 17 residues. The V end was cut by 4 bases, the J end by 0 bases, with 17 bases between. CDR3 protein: CASSVGALGNSGNTIYF. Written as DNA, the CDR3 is TGCGCCAGCAGCGTTGGGGCCCTAGGGAACTCTGGAAACACCATATATTTT. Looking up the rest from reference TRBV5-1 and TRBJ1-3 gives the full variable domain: KAGVTQTPRYLIKTRGQQVTLSCSPISGHRSVSWYQQTPGQGLQFLFEYFSETQRNKGNFPGRFSGRQFSNSRSEMNVSTLELGDSALYLCASSVGALGNSGNTIYFGEGSWLTVV.

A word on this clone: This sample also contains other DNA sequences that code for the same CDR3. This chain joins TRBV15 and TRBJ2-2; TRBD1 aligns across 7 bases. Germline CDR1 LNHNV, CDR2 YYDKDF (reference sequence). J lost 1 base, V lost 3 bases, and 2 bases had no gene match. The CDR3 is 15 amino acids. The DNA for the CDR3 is TGTGCCACCAGCAGGCAGGGGGAGAACACCGGGGAGCTGTTTTTT. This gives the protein CATSRQGENTGELFF.

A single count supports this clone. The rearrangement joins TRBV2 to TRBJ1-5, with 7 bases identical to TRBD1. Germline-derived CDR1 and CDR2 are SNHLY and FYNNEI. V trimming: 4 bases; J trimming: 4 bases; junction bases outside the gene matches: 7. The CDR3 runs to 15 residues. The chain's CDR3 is CASSGQTGENQPQHF. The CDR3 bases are TGTGCCAGCAGTGGGCAAACAGGGGAAAATCAGCCCCAGCATTTT.

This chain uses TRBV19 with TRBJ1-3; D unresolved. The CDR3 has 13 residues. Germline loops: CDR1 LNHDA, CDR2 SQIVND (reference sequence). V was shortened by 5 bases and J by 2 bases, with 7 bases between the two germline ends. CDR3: CASSSNPGNTIYF. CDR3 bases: TGTGCCAGTAGTTCCAATCCTGGAAACACCATATATTTT.

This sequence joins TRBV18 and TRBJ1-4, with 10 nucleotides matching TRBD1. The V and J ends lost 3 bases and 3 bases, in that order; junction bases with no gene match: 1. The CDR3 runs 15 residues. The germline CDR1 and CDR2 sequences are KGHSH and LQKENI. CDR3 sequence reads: CASSPGQGANEKLFF. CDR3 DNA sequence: TGTGCCAGCTCACCTGGACAGGGGGCTAATGAAAAACTGTTTTTT. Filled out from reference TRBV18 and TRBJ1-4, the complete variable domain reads NAGVMQNPRHLVRRRGQEARLRCSPMKGHSHVYWYRQLPEEGLKFMVYLQKENIIDESGMPKERFSAEFPKEGPSILRIQQVVRGDSAAYFCASSPGQGANEKLFFGSGTQLSVL.

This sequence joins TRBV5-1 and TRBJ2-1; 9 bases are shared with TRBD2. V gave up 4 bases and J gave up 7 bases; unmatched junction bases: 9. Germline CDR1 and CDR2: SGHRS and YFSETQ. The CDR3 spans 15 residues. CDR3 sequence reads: CASSRRAGGLNEQFF. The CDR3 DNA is TGCGCCAGCAGCCGGAGGGCGGGGGGGCTTAATGAGCAGTTCTTC.

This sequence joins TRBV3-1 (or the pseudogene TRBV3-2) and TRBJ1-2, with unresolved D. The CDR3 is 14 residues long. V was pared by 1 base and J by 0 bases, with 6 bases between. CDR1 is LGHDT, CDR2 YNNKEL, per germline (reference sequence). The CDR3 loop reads CASSQVRANYGYTF. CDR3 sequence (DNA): TGTGCCAGCAGCCAAGTACGAGCTAACTATGGCTACACCTTC.

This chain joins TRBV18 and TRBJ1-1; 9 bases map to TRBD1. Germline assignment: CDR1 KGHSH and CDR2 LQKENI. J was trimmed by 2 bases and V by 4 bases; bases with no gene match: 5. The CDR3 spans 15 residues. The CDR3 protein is CASSQGQGRNTEAFF. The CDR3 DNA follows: TGTGCCAGCTCACAAGGACAGGGGAGAAACACTGAAGCTTTCTTT.

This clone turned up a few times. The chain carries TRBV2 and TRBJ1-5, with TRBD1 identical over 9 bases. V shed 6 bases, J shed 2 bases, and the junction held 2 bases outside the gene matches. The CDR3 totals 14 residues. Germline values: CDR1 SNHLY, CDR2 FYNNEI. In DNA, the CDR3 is TGTGCCAGCAGGAGGGACAGGGGCAATCAGCCCCAGCATTTT. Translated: CASRRDRGNQPQHF.

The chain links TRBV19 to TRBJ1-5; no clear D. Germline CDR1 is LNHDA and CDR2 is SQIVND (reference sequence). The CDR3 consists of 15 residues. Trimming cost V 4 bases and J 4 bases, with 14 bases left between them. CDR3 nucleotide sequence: TGTGCCAGTAGTAAAAACTATGGGGAGAATCAGCCCCAGCATTTT. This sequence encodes CASSKNYGENQPQHF.

In nucleotides, the CDR3 is TGTGCCAGCAGCGTTTCGACAGGGCAGACAGATACGCAGTATTTT. It codes for CASSVSTGQTDTQYF. The V call is TRBV9, the J call TRBJ2-3, with 7 bases matching TRBD1. The ends lost 2 bases at V and 3 bases at J; junction bases unmatched: 6. The CDR3 contains 15 residues. Per germline, CDR1 SGDLS and CDR2 YYNGEE.

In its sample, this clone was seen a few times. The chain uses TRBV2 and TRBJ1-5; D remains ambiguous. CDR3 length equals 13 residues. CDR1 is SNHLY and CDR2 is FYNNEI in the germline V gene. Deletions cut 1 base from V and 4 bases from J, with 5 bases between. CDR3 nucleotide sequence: TGTGCCAGCAGTGAAGGGAGAAATCAGCCCCAGCATTTT. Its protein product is CASSEGRNQPQHF.

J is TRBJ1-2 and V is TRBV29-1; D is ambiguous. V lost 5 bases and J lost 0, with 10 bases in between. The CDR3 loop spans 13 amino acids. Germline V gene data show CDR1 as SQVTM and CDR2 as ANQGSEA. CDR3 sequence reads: CSVFRNSNYGYTF. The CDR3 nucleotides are TGCAGCGTTTTCAGGAACTCTAACTATGGCTACACCTTC.

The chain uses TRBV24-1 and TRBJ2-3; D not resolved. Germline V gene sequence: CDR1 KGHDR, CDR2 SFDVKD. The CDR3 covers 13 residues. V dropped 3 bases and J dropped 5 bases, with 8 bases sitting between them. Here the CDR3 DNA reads TGTGCCACCAGTGATCCTCTAAGAGATACGCAGTATTTT. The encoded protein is CATSDPLRDTQYF.

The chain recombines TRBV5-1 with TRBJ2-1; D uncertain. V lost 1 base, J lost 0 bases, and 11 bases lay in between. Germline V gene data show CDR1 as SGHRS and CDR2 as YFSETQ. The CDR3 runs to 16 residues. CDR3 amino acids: CASSLNSQSSYNEQFF. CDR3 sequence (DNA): TGCGCCAGCAGCTTGAATAGCCAGAGCTCCTACAATGAGCAGTTCTTC.

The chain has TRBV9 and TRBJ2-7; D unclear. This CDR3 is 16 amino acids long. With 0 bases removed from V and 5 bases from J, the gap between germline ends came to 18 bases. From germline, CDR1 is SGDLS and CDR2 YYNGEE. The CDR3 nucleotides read TGTGCCAGCAGCGTAGAATTGAGCCCTGCCGCCGACGAGCAGTACTTC. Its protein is CASSVELSPAADEQYF.